This T cell receptor beta chain is drawn from a study of human T cells and chemical hapten exposure. General study findings and limits: With regard to DPC sensitization, TCRs above 1 in 1000 frequency did not change.

Germline lookup yields CDR1 DFQATT and CDR2 SNEGSKA (reference sequence). The trim removed 3 bases at V and 6 bases at J, leaving 5 bases unmatched. The CDR3 spans 12 residues. As concerns this clonotype: Its antigen is still unknown.

Time point: pre-sensitization, week 0. Treatment meaning: therapeutic diphenylcyclopropenone sensitization with weekly scalp DPC. TCRdb re-called the RACE reads through MiXCR, storing one row per CDR3 protein. Among fewer than 300,000 distinct CDR3 sequences listed, approximately 8.6% were seen once. The J gene is TRBJ2-7, the V gene TRBV20-1, with 7 bases that match TRBD2. The origin of this receptor is a middle-aged woman with alopecia areata. Some clones in this sample may be carry-over from other donors' samples. Here the sequenced sample was whole blood, taken in connection with sensitization to the hapten diphenylcyclopropenone (DPC). CDR3 protein: CSASGGSLEQYF. CDR3 in DNA: TGCAGTGCTAGCGGCGGGAGCCTCGAGCAGTACTTC.